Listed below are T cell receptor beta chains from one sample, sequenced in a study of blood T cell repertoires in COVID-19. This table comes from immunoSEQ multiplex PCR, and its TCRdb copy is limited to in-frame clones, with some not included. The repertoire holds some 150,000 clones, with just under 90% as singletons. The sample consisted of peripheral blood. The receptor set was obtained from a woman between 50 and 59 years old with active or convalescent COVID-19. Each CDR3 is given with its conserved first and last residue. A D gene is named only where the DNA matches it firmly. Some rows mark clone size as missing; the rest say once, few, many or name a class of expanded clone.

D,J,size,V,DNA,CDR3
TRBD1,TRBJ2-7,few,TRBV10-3,TGTGCCATCAGAGCCGGGACAGGGTCCTACGAGCAGTACTTC,CAIRAGTGSYEQYF
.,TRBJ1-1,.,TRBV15,TGTGCCACCAGCAGAGATCTCCAACAACAGGGAAACACTGAAGCTTTCTTT,CATSRDLQQQGNTEAFF
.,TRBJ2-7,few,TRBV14,TGTGCCAGCAGCCAAGCCCATTTACCCACCGGCGAGCAGTACTTC,CASSQAHLPTGEQYF
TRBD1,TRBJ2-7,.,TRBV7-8,TGTGCCAGCAGCAGGGACAGCTCCTACGAGCAGTACTTC,CASSRDSSYEQYF
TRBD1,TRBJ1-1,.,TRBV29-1,TGCAGCGGTGGAGGAGGGGGCGGTGGCATGAACACTGAAGCTTTCTTT,CSGGGGGGGMNTEAFF
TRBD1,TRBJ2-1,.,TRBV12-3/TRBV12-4,TGTGCCAGCAGCCTAGGGGGACAGGTGATAAAGTTCTTC,CASSLGGQVIKFF
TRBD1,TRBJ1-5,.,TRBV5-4,TGTGCCAGCAGCTTGGGGGGACAGAGGAATCAGCCCCAGCATTTT,CASSLGGQRNQPQHF
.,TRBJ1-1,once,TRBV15,TGTGCCACCAGCAGAGGGGGGCAATTGAACACTGAAGCTTTCTTT,CATSRGGQLNTEAFF
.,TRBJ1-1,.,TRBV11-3,TGTGCCAGCAGCTTAGGCACAGGGACGAACACTGAAGCTTTCTTT,CASSLGTGTNTEAFF
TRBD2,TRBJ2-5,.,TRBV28,TGTGCCAGCAGTACTGGACTAGCGGGAGAGGGGCCAAGTGGGACCCAGTACTTC,CASSTGLAGEGPSGTQYF
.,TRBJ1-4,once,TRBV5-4,TGTGCCAGCCGACAGAATAATGAAAAACTGTTTTTT,CASRQNNEKLFF
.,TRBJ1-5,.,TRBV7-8,TGTGCCAGCAGCGATCCAGGGTTGGGGCCCCAGCATTTT,CASSDPGLGPQHF
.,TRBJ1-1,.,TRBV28,TGTGCCAGCAGTATTACAGGGAGGAACACTGAAGCTTTCTTT,CASSITGRNTEAFF
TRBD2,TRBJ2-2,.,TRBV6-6,TGTGGATCAACTAGCGGGAGGGCCTCGGGCACCGGGGAGCTGTTTTTT,CGSTSGRASGTGELFF
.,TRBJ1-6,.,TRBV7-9,TGTGCCAGCAGCTTGGGGGGGTCACCCCTCCACTTT,CASSLGGSPLHF
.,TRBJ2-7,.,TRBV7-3,TGTGCCAGCAGCTTAGGGGCAGGATCCTACGAGCAGTACTTC,CASSLGAGSYEQYF
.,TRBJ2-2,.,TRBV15,TGTGCCACCAGCAGAGACTCGGGGAACACCGGGGAGCTGTTTTTT,CATSRDSGNTGELFF
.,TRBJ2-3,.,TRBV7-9,TGTGCCAGCAGGGGGCTCTCGGATACGCAGTATTTT,CASRGLSDTQYF
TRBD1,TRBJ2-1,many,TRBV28,TGTGCCAGCAGCGTACGGACAGGGAGGTCTGGTAATGAGCAGTTCTTC,CASSVRTGRSGNEQFF
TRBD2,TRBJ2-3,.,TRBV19,TGTGCCAGTAGGCGAGCGGGGGGTATGACAGATACGCAGTATTTT,CASRRAGGMTDTQYF
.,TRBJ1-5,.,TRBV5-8,TGTGCCAGCGAGGGGGAAGGTTTTAGCAATCAGCCCCAGCATTTT,CASEGEGFSNQPQHF
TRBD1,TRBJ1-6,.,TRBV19,TGTGCCAGTAGTGGACAGGCTTATAATTCACCCCTCCACTTT,CASSGQAYNSPLHF
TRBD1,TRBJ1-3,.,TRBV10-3,TGTGCCATCAGCGAGACCGGGACAGGGGCTGGAAACACCATATATTTT,CAISETGTGAGNTIYF
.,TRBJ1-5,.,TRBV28,TGTGCCAGCAGCCCAGCCGGGGGGCAGCCCCAGCATTTT,CASSPAGGQPQHF